This T cell receptor beta chain was recorded in a study of OX40 agonist ivuxolimab in advanced cancers. Regarding the complete study: Ivuxolimab was an agonistic, fully human IgG2 monoclonal antibody directed against OX40 (CD134), a costimulatory receptor. Of the approximately 54 patients in dose escalation, some 19 had hepatocellular carcinoma, some 15 had melanoma, 9 had renal cell carcinoma and 9 had head and neck cancer. Partial responses occurred in three dose-escalation patients, of whom one had hepatocellular carcinoma and two had cutaneous melanoma. Patients were allowed to have had prior anti-PD-1, anti-PD-L1 or anti-CTLA-4 therapy, and approximately 43% of the dose-escalation patients had previously received checkpoint inhibitors. The paper describes the monotherapy dose-escalation part (N of about 55 patients) of the phase I trial of ivuxolimab. Intravenous ivuxolimab was administered to patients every 2 weeks at six dose levels: 0.01, 0.1, 0.3, 1.5, 3 and 10 mg/kg. The dose-escalation cohort was around 84% male with a mean age of about 65 years, ranging from roughly 23 to 80. The point of sequencing TCRbeta in the periphery was to test whether ivuxolimab changed TCR sequence diversity and drove clonal T-cell expansion.

Findings and caveats that apply to the study as a whole: Antigen specificity was not determined for the clonally expanded peripheral T cells. At doses from 0.1 to 3.0 mg/kg, clonal expansion was seen in both CD4+ and CD8+ blood T cells between baseline and week 6. Low levels of normalized T-cell clonal expansion were also seen in some nonresponding patients. Partial responders in the 0.1-3.0 mg/kg groups had among the lowest normalized peripheral clonal expansion, especially among CD8+ T cells. After ivuxolimab, more expanded clones were found on average in CD8+ T cells than in CD4+ T cells.

To sequence the TCRbeta CDR3 region, genomic DNA was isolated from the sorted cells. The immunoSEQ Assay was used to sequence the TCRbeta CDR3 regions. The source is immuneACCESS, and TCRdb retained only in-frame sequences with V and J called. Part of the clones is not carried over; for the studies checked, unresolved V genes explain less than half of this, and the remainder is unexplained. Here the sample has fewer than 90,000 clones; roughly 92% occur a single time. Approximately 3% of the sample is taken by the ten largest. The trial excluded patients who had a history of autoimmune disease or were on systemic immunosuppression. Peripheral blood for TCR sequencing was collected from all dose cohorts at baseline, on cycle 4 day 1, and on cycle 7 day 1. The samples were drawn from a first-in-human, open-label, multicenter phase I dose-escalation trial of ivuxolimab. Adults with locally advanced or metastatic head and neck squamous cell, hepatocellular, melanoma or renal cell carcinoma were enrolled in the trial. Before TCR sequencing, CD4+ T cells and CD8+ T cells were sorted from peripheral blood as separate populations.

Worth noting for this clone: Which antigen it targets is not known. At one end, the junction sequence differs from germline, possibly due to a read error.

This TCR was recovered from an adult with an advanced solid tumor such as melanoma, head and neck, liver or kidney cancer. The sample consisted of CD4+ or CD8+ T cells sorted from blood, taken in a trial of the OX40 agonist ivuxolimab.

The CDR3 protein sequence reads: CASSLGGAMVPGELFF. The nucleotide sequence reads as follows: TGTGCTAGCAGCTTAGGGGGGGCCATGGTCCCCGGGGAGCTGTTTTTT. The chain uses TRBV7-7 and TRBJ2-2, with a weak D call of TRBD2 (7 bases match). Including cysteine and phenylalanine, the CDR3 has 16 amino acids. CDR3 DNA only is kept here, 48 bases in frame from base 1. Looking up the germline V gene (reference sequence) yields CDR1 SSHAT and CDR2 FNYEAQ.